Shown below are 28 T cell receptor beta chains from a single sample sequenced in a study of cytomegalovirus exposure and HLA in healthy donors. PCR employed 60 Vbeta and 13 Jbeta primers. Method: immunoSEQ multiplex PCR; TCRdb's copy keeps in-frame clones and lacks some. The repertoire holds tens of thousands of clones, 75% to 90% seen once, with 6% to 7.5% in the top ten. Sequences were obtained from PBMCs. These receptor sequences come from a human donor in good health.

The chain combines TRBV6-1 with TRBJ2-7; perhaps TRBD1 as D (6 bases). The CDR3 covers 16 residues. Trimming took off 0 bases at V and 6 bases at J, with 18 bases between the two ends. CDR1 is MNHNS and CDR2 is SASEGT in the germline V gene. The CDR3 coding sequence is TGTGCCAGCAGTGAAGCTTGGGCAGGGGCCCTCTTCGAGCAGTACTTC. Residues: CASSEAWAGALFEQYF.

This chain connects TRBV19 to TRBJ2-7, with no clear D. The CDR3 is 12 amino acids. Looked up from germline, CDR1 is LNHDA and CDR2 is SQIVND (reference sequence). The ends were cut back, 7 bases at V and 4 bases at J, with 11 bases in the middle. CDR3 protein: CASKPRPYEQYF. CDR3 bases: TGTGCCAGTAAGCCGCGGCCGTACGAGCAGTACTTC.

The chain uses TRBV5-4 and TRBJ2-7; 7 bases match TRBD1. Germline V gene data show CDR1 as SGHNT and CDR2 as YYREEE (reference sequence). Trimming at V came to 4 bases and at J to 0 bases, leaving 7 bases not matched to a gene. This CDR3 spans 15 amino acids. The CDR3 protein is CASSLSRQGSYEQYF. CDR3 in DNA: TGTGCCAGCAGCCTCTCCAGACAGGGCTCCTACGAGCAGTACTTC.

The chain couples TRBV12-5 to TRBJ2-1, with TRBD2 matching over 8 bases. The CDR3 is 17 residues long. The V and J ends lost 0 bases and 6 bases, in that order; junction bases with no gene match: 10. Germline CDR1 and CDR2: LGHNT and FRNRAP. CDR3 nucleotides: TGTGCTAGTGGTTTGGTACGGGGACTAGGGGACGCCAATGAGCAGTTCTTC. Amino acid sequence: CASGLVRGLGDANEQFF.

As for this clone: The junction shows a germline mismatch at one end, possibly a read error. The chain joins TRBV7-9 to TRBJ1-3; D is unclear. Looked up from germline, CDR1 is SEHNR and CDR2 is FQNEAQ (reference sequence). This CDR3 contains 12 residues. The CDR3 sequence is CASSPVGCPYFF. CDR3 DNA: TGTGCCAGCAGCCCCGTGGGCTGTCCCTATTTCTTT.

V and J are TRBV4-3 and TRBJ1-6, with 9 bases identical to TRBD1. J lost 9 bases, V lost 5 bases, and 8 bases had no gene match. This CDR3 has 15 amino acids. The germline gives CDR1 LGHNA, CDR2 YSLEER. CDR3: CASSAAGQGGSPLHF. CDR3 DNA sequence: TGCGCCAGCAGCGCGGCGGGACAGGGAGGTTCACCCCTCCACTTT.

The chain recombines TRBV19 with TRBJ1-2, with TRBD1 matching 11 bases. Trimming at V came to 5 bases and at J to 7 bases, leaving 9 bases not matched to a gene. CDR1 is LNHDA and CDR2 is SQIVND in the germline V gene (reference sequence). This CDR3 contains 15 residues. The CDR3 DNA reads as TGTGCCAGTAGTCCACCTCTGGACAGGGGGCCTGGCTACACCTTC. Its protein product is CASSPPLDRGPGYTF.

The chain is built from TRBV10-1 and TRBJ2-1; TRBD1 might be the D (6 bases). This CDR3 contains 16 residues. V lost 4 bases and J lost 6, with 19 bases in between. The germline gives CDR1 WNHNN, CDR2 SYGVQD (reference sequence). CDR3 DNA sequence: TGCGCCAGCAGTGGGGGGCCTTTAGGACCTGGCAATGAGCAGTTCTTC. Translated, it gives CASSGGPLGPGNEQFF.

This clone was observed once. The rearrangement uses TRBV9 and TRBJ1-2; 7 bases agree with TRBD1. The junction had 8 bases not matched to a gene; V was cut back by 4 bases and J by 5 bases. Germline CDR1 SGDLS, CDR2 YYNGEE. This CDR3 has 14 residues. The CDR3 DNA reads TGTGCCAGCAGCCCAGGGACAGAATCTTATGGCTACACCTTC. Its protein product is CASSPGTESYGYTF.

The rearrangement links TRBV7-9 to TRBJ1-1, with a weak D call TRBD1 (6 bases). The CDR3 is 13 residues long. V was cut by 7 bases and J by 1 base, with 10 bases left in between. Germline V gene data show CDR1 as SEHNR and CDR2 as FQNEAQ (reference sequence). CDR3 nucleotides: TGTGCCAGCACCCAGGGACAGAACACTGAAGCTTTCTTT. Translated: CASTQGQNTEAFF.

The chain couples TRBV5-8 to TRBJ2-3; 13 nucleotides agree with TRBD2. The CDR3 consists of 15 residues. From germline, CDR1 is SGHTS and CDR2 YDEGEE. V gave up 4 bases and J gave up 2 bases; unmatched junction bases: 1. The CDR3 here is CASSGLAGDTDTQYF. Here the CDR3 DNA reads TGTGCCAGCAGCGGACTAGCGGGGGACACAGATACGCAGTATTTT.

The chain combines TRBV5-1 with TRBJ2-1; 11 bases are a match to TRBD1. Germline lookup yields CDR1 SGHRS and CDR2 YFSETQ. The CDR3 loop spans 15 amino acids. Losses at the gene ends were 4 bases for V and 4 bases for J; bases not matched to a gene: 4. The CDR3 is CASSVGQGGYNEQFF. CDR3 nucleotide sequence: TGCGCCAGCAGCGTGGGACAGGGGGGGTACAATGAGCAGTTCTTC. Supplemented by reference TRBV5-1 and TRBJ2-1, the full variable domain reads KAGVTQTPRYLIKTRGQQVTLSCSPISGHRSVSWYQQTPGQGLQFLFEYFSETQRNKGNFPGRFSGRQFSNSRSEMNVSTLELGDSALYLCASSVGQGGYNEQFFGPGTRLTVL.

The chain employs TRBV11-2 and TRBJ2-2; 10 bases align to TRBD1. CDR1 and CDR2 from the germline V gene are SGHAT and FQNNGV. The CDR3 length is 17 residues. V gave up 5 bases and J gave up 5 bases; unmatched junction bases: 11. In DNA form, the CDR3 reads TGTGCCAGCAGCCGGTCCCGGGACAGGGGTTGGACCGGGGAGCTGTTTTTT. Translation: CASSRSRDRGWTGELFF.

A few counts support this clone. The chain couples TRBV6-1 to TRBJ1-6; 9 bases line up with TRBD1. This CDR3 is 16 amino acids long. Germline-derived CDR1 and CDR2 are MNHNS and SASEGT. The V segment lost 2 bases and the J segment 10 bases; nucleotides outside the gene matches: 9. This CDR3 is CASSERGGTGWSPLHF. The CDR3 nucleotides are TGTGCCAGCAGTGAAAGGGGGGGGACAGGGTGGTCACCCCTCCACTTT.

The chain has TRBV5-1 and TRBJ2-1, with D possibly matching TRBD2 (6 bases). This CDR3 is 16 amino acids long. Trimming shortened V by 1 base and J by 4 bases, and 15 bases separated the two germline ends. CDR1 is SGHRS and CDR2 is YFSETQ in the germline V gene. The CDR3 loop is CASSLLGGVGYNEQFF. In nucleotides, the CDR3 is TGCGCCAGCAGCTTGTTAGGCGGGGTAGGTTACAATGAGCAGTTCTTC.

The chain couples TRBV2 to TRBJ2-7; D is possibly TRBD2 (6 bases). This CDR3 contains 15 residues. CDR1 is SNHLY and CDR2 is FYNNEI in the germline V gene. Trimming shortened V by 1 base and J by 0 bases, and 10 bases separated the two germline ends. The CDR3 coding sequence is TGTGCCAGCAGTGAAGTGGAGGGGAGCTCCTACGAGCAGTACTTC. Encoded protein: CASSEVEGSSYEQYF.

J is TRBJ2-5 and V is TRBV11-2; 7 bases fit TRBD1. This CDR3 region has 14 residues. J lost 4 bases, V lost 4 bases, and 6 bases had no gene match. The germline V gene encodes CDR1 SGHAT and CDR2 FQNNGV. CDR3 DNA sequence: TGTGCCAGCAGCTCCCCGACAGGGTCAGAGACCCAGTACTTC. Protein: CASSSPTGSETQYF.

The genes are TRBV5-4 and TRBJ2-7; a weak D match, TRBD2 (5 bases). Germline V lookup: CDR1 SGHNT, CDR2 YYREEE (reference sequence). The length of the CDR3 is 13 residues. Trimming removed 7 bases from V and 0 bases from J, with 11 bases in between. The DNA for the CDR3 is TGTGCCAGCGCACCCGGGGTCTCCTACGAGCAGTACTTC. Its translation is CASAPGVSYEQYF.

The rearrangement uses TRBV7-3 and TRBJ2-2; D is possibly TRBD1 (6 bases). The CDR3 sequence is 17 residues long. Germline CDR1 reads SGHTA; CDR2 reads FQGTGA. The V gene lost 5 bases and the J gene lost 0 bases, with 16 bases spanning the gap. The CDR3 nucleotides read TGTGCCAGCAGCAGACAGGCCGGGACATCGAACACCGGGGAGCTGTTTTTT. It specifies CASSRQAGTSNTGELFF.

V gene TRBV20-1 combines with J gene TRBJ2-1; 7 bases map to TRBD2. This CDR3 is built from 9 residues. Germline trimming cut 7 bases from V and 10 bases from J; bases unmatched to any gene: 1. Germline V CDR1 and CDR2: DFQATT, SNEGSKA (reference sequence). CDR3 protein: CSVGGEQFF. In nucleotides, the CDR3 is TGCAGTGTCGGGGGGGAGCAGTTCTTC.

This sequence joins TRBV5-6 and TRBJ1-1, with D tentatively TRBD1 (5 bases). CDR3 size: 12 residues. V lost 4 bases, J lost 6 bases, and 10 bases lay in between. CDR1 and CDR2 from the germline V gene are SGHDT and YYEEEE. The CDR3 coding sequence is TGTGCCAGCAGCCCGCTAGGGGCTGAAGCTTTCTTT. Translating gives CASSPLGAEAFF.

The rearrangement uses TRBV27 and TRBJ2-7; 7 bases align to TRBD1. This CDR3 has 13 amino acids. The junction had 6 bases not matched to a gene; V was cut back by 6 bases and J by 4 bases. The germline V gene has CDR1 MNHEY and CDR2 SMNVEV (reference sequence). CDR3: CASRRQGTYEQYF. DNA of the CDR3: TGTGCCAGCAGGCGACAGGGTACTTACGAGCAGTACTTC.

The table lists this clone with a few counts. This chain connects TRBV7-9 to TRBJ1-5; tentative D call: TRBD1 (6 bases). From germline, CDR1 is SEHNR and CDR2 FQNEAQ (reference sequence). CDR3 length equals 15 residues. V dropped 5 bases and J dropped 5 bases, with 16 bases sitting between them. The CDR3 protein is CASSRGGFGDQPQHF. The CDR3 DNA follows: TGTGCCAGCAGCCGGGGGGGCTTTGGGGATCAGCCCCAGCATTTT.

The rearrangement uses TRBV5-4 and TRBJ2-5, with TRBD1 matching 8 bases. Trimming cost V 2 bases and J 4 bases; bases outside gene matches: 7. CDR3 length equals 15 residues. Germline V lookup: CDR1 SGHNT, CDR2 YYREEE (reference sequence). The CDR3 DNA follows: TGTGCCAGCAGCTTAAACCAGGGGGCGAGAGAGACCCAGTACTTC. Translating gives CASSLNQGARETQYF.

The CDR3 reads CASTRGGGGISYNEQFF. As DNA, the CDR3 is TGCGCCAGCACCCGGGGCGGAGGGGGCATATCCTACAATGAGCAGTTCTTC. The J gene is TRBJ2-1, the V gene TRBV5-1, with a possible D match to TRBD1 (7 bases). Trimming stripped 6 bases from V and 1 base from J, with 20 bases between. The CDR3 is 17 residues long. Per germline, CDR1 SGHRS and CDR2 YFSETQ.

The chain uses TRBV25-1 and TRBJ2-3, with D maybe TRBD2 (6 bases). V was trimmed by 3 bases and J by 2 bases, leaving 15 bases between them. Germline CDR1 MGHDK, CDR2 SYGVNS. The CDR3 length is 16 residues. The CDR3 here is CASSDPGLANTDTQYF. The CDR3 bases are TGTGCCAGCAGTGACCCGGGGCTAGCGAACACAGATACGCAGTATTTT.

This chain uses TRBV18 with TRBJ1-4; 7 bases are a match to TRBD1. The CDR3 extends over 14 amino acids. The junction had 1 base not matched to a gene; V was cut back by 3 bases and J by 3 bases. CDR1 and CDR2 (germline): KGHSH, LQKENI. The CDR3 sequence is CASSPGQSNEKLFF. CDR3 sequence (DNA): TGTGCCAGCTCACCGGGACAGTCTAATGAAAAACTGTTTTTT.

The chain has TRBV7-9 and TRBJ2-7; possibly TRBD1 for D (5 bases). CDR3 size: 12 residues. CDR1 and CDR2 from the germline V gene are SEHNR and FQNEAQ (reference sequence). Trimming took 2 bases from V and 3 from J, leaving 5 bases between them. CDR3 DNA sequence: TGTGCCAGCAGCTTACAGGGCTACGAGCAGTACTTC. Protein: CASSLQGYEQYF.